The present T cell receptor beta chain was sequenced within a study of blood T cell repertoires in COVID-19. About the research overall: Material from acute and convalescent COVID-19 was sourced from the United States, Italy and Spain. Sample material is recorded as cDNA or gDNA derived from T cells, B-cell-depleted T cells, or PBMCs.

The CDR3 covers 12 residues. V was shortened by 5 bases and J by 9 bases, with 11 bases between the two germline ends. Germline CDR1 and CDR2: SGHDN and FVKESK. Authors' processing steps: Nucleated cell counts were estimated from reference gene primer amplification. The data were produced by immunoSEQ multiplex PCR, yet TCRdb's version contains in-frame clones alone and is incomplete. V, J and clone size derive from that table, while D and trimming were established from the DNA sequence. The sample holds approximately 170,000 clones, about 86% seen once. The gene calls are TRBV14 and TRBJ2-1; TRBD2 might be the D (5 bases). This TCR came from a man aged 50-59 years with active or convalescent COVID-19. The specimen was peripheral blood. CDR3 coding DNA: TGTGCCAGCAGCACACTAGGTTTTGAGCAGTTCTTC. Its translation is CASSTLGFEQFF.